This entry lists 20 T cell receptor beta chains sequenced from one sample in a study of blood T cells in healthy people across ages. For the second PCR, which ran for about 6 to 11 cycles, a sample-barcoded 5' primer and a J-beta primer mix were used. TCRdb fed the 5' RACE reads into MiXCR, producing one record per CDR3 protein. The sample includes around 870,000 distinct CDR3 sequences, around 26% of them seen just once. The sample taken for sequencing was blood. Receptors were obtained from a woman of 80 years or more in good health.

Turning to this clonotype: One base away lies a much larger clone, so this may be a sequencing read error. J is TRBJ2-7 and V is TRBV20-1; 10 bases fit TRBD2. The CDR3 has 15 amino acids. J was trimmed by 4 bases and V by 2 bases; bases with no gene match: 8. Germline CDR1 DFQATT, CDR2 SNEGSKA (reference sequence). Here the CDR3 DNA reads TGCAGTGCTAGATTACCTAGCGGGGGCGGTTACGAGCAGTACTTC. Translation: CSARLPSGGGYEQYF.

Only a few counts were recorded for this clonotype. The CDR3 loop is CASSFRDGTNTEAFF. DNA of the CDR3: TGCGCCAGCAGCTTCCGGGACGGGACGAACACTGAAGCTTTCTTT. The V call is TRBV5-1, the J call TRBJ1-1; D might be TRBD1 (5 bases). The CDR3 extends over 15 amino acids. Germline V gene data show CDR1 as SGHRS and CDR2 as YFSETQ. V was clipped by 2 bases and J by 1 base, with 12 bases between them.

The chain employs TRBV11-2 and TRBJ1-1; the D gene is possibly TRBD1 (6 bases). Deletions cut 9 bases from V and 7 bases from J, with 15 bases between. The CDR3 has 12 residues. CDR1 is SGHAT, CDR2 FQNNGV, per germline. The CDR3 here is CASVRGQNEAFF. The CDR3 DNA reads TGTGCCAGTGTTCGGGGGCAGAATGAAGCTTTCTTT.

This clonotype was seen a handful of times. The chain joins TRBV30 to TRBJ1-1; 7 bases are shared with TRBD1. The V segment lost 7 bases and the J segment 7 bases; nucleotides outside the gene matches: 6. In germline, CDR1 is GTSNPN, CDR2 SVGIG (reference sequence). The CDR3 is 11 amino acids. CDR3 loop: CASHRGDEAFF. CDR3 nucleotides: TGTGCCTCCCACAGGGGAGATGAAGCTTTCTTT.

The chain combines TRBV14 with TRBJ2-7, with D perhaps TRBD1 or TRBD2 (5 bases each). Between the trimmed V and J ends, which lost 3 bases and 3 bases, there was a span of 21 bases. The CDR3 is made up of 17 amino acids. CDR1 is SGHDN and CDR2 is FVKESK in the germline V gene. The CDR3 sequence: CASSHIFWDPLCYEQYF. The DNA of the CDR3 is TGTGCCAGCAGCCATATCTTTTGGGACCCCCTGTGCTACGAGCAGTACTTC.

This rearrangement joins TRBV7-2 to TRBJ1-1; D remains unclear. V lost 5 bases and J 1 base, leaving 17 bases between the germline ends. Per germline, CDR1 SGHTA and CDR2 FQGNSA. This CDR3 is 16 amino acids long. The CDR3 sequence: CASSPLRMTKNTEAFF. For the CDR3, the DNA is TGTGCCAGCAGCCCCCTTAGGATGACAAAGAACACTGAAGCTTTCTTT.

As regards this clonotype: A clone one base away is much larger, so this may be a read error. The chain combines TRBV5-4 with TRBJ2-5; 15 nucleotides agree with TRBD2. CDR1 and CDR2 from the germline V gene are SGHNT and YYREEE (reference sequence). There are 14 residues in the CDR3. With V trimmed by 3 bases and J by 11 bases, 5 bases remained unmatched. The CDR3: CASSWRGTSGGQYF. CDR3 nucleotide sequence: TGTGCCAGCAGCTGGCGTGGGACTAGCGGGGGGCAGTACTTC.

This clonotype was seen more than once but under ten times. This may arise from a read error, as a much more abundant clone is one base away. The CDR3 nucleotides are TGTGCCATCGGGACAGATAAGACCCCTGGGGCCAACGTCCTGACTTTC. Translating it yields CAIGTDKTPGANVLTF. V gene TRBV10-3 combines with J gene TRBJ2-6; 7 nucleotides align to TRBD1. V gave up 8 bases and J gave up 2 bases; unmatched junction bases: 9. This CDR3 comprises 16 residues. Germline CDR1 is ENHRY and CDR2 is SYGVKD.

In its sample, this clonotype was seen a few times. The chain has TRBV27 and TRBJ2-5; 8 bases fit TRBD1. The tail of the sequence fits TRBJ2-7 better, so the J call may be wrong. The V gene's germline CDR1 is MNHEY and CDR2 SMNVEV (reference sequence). There are 12 residues in the CDR3. In nucleotides, the CDR3 is TGTGCCAGCAGTAGACAGGGGAGCGAGCAGTACTTC. Its translation: CASSRQGSEQYF.

Many counts were recorded for this clonotype. This sequence joins TRBV20-1 and TRBJ2-7; tentative D call: TRBD1 (5 bases). CDR3 size: 11 residues. V gave up 4 bases and J gave up 9 bases, with 13 bases separating them. The V gene's germline CDR1 is DFQATT and CDR2 SNEGSKA (reference sequence). The CDR3 loop reads CSATTGKGQYF. The CDR3 coding sequence is TGCAGTGCTACCACAGGAAAAGGGCAGTACTTC.

This clonotype was found a few times. A read error may explain this, as a much larger clone is one base away. The chain has TRBV20-1 and TRBJ2-5, with 12 bases fitting TRBD2. The CDR3 length is 17 residues. The junction had 10 bases not matched to a gene; V was cut back by 0 bases and J by 5 bases. Germline CDR1 is DFQATT and CDR2 is SNEGSKA (reference sequence). CDR3 amino acids: CSAREATSGGLRETQYF. In DNA, the CDR3 is TGCAGTGCTAGAGAGGCGACTAGCGGGGGTTTGAGGGAGACCCAGTACTTC.

This chain joins TRBV5-1 and TRBJ1-1; the D gene is possibly TRBD1 (6 bases). The CDR3 length is 16 residues. V was clipped by 4 bases and J by 0 bases, with 16 bases between them. Looked up from germline, CDR1 is SGHRS and CDR2 is YFSETQ. CDR3 in DNA: TGCGCCAGCAGCCCAACGGGAAACAGGGTGAACACTGAAGCTTTCTTT. This translates into CASSPTGNRVNTEAFF.

With respect to this clonotype: A much larger clone sits a single nucleotide away, making a read error possible. The V call is TRBV4-1, the J call TRBJ2-1, with unresolved D. Gene TRBJ2-7 matches the end of the DNA better, so the J call may be wrong. Germline V lookup: CDR1 MGHRA, CDR2 YSYEKL. The CDR3 sequence is 16 residues long. The CDR3 bases are TGCGCCAGCAGCCAAGTTCGCGGTATTGGATACAATGAGCAGTACTTC. It codes for CASSQVRGIGYNEQYF.

About this clonotype: A much bigger clone sits one base away, suggesting this may be a read error. V is TRBV3-1 and J is TRBJ1-2; D perhaps matches TRBD1 (5 bases). Deletions cut 0 bases from V and 5 bases from J, with 16 bases between. Looked up from germline, CDR1 is LGHDT and CDR2 is YNNKEL (reference sequence). This CDR3 has 16 amino acids. DNA of the CDR3: TGTGCCAGCAGCCAAGATCGGGAGAGGGGATCGTATGGCTACACCTTC. Translated, it gives CASSQDRERGSYGYTF.

This clonotype has only a few counts. This rearrangement joins TRBV7-2 to TRBJ2-7; D ambiguous. Trimming left V 1 base short and J 13 bases short, with 14 bases between. Germline V gene data show CDR1 as SGHTA and CDR2 as FQGNSA. This CDR3 region has 12 residues. CDR3 sequence (DNA): TGTGCCAGCAGCTTAGATTGGCAGTCGATCTACTTC. Residues: CASSLDWQSIYF.

The V call is TRBV6-2 or TRBV6-3, the J call TRBJ2-1, with D possibly TRBD1 on 6 matching bases. CDR1 MNHEY and CDR2 SVGEGT come from the germline V gene. The V gene lost 6 bases and the J gene lost 4 bases, with 13 bases spanning the gap. This CDR3 has 14 amino acids. Here the CDR3 reads CASSHPGEYNEQFF. In DNA, the CDR3 is TGTGCCAGCAGCCACCCAGGGGAGTACAATGAGCAGTTCTTC.

The chain employs TRBV5-4 and TRBJ1-2; possible D gene TRBD1, 5 bases. The germline V and J ends were trimmed by 2 bases and 5 bases, with 10 bases remaining between them. Germline V CDR1 and CDR2: SGHNT, YYREEE (reference sequence). The CDR3 length is 13 residues. The CDR3 DNA follows: TGTGCCAGCAGCTTTAAAGGGGAATATGGCTACACCTTC. It is translated as CASSFKGEYGYTF.

The V call is TRBV9, the J call TRBJ1-6, with 9 bases aligning to TRBD1. The trim removed 3 bases at V and 8 bases at J, leaving 3 bases unmatched. This CDR3 has 14 residues. Germline V gene lookup returns CDR1 SGDLS and CDR2 YYNGEE. In DNA, the CDR3 is TGTGCCAGCAGCGCTGGACAGGGGTATTCACCCCTCCACTTT. The encoded protein is CASSAGQGYSPLHF. Variable domain in full (rest from reference TRBV9 and TRBJ1-6): DSGVTQTPKHLITATGQRVTLRCSPRSGDLSVYWYQQSLDQGLQFLIQYYNGEERAKGNILERFSAQQFPDLHSELNLSSLELGDSALYFCASSAGQGYSPLHFGNGTRLTVT.

The chain combines TRBV20-1 with TRBJ2-7; the D call may be TRBD1 or TRBD2 (8 bases each). Germline V gene lookup returns CDR1 DFQATT and CDR2 SNEGSKA (reference sequence). The CDR3 has 16 amino acids. V lost 6 bases, J lost 5 bases, and 26 bases lay in between. For the CDR3, the DNA is TGCAGTGCAATATCCGCCGGGGGGGACAGGATCAACGAGCAGTACTTC. Protein product: CSAISAGGDRINEQYF.

This clonotype has a count of ten or more. The chain carries TRBV10-3 and TRBJ2-5; the match to TRBD2 covers 10 bases. Germline CDR1 reads ENHRY; CDR2 reads SYGVKD. This CDR3 region has 16 residues. The junction had 4 bases not matched to a gene; V was cut back by 2 bases and J by 1 base. CDR3 in amino acids: CAISENVAGGQETQYF. CDR3 nucleotides: TGTGCCATCAGTGAGAATGTAGCGGGGGGCCAAGAGACCCAGTACTTC.